A selection of T cell receptor beta chains follows, all from one sample in a study of blood T cell repertoires in COVID-19. Assay: immunoSEQ multiplex PCR; the TCRdb copy retains only in-frame clones and omits some. The sample holds about 270,000 clones, 75% to 85% seen once. Sequenced sample: PBMCs or T cells enriched from blood (not recorded which). These receptors were obtained from a woman between 45 and 60 years old with acute COVID-19. CDR3s include the opening cysteine and the closing phenylalanine or tryptophan. The D gene is left open where the match is weak. Only some rows state a clone size, as once, few, many or a class for expanded clones.

TRBV7-6	TRBJ1-1	-	-	TGTGCCAGCAGCTTAGCGAGAGCACAGGGCACTGAAGCTTTCTTT	CASSLARAQGTEAFF
TRBV27	TRBJ2-3	-	TRBD2	TGTGCCAGCGGAGCGGGGGGGCCTACAGATACGCAGTATTTT	CASGAGGPTDTQYF
TRBV9	TRBJ1-1	-	-	TGTGCCGGCAGCGTAACGCCAGGAGGGGACACTGAAGCTTTCTTT	CAGSVTPGGDTEAFF
TRBV5-4	TRBJ2-7	-	TRBD1	TGTGCCAGCAGCCCAAGGACAGGGGAGTACGAGCAGTACTTC	CASSPRTGEYEQYF
TRBV19	TRBJ1-6	-	TRBD1	TGTGCCAGTAGTATCGGGTGGACAGGTACCAATTCACCCCTCCACTTT	CASSIGWTGTNSPLHF
TRBV19	TRBJ2-5	once	TRBD2	TGTGCCAGTAGTATAGGTCCGGGGAGGGGAGAGACCCAGTACTTC	CASSIGPGRGETQYF
TRBV15	TRBJ1-1	-	TRBD1	TGTGCCACCAGCGGAGGGGACAGAAAGGTACCTGAAGCTTTCTTT	CATSGGDRKVPEAFF
TRBV4-2	TRBJ1-3	-	-	TGTGCCAGCAGCCAAGATTCTGGAGGGGACACCATATATTTT	CASSQDSGGDTIYF
TRBV7-9	TRBJ2-7	once	TRBD1	TGTGCCAGCAGTCCCGGGACAGGGGCCTACGAGCAGTACTTC	CASSPGTGAYEQYF
TRBV30	TRBJ1-4	-	-	TGTGCCTGGAGTGGGGGGGCAACTAATGAAAAACTGTTTTTT	CAWSGGATNEKLFF
TRBV30	TRBJ1-1	-	-	TGTGCCTGGGGCCGGAAGATTGGAGTGAACACTGAAGCTTTCTTT	CAWGRKIGVNTEAFF
TRBV5-1	TRBJ1-1	-	TRBD1	TGCGCCAGCAGCCGTTGGACAGGCATGAACACTGAAGCTTTCTTT	CASSRWTGMNTEAFF
TRBV7-2	TRBJ1-1	-	TRBD1	TGTGCCAGCACCCCTGGACAGGCGAACACTGAAGCTTTCTTT	CASTPGQANTEAFF
TRBV2	TRBJ2-1	many	-	TGTGCCAGCAGCCTAAGTCGGAATGAGCAGTTCTTC	CASSLSRNEQFF
TRBV5-1	TRBJ1-2	few	-	TGCGCCAGCAGCCCCGGGGCAGGGGAAAGGATGGGCTACACCTTC	CASSPGAGERMGYTF